This T cell receptor (beta chain) originates from a study of cytomegalovirus exposure and HLA in healthy donors. Study results and limitations: Reports indicated that the classifier achieved high specificity and sensitivity in diagnosing cytomegalovirus status. An apparent linkage of common viral pathogens to several of the most significant clusters emerged in a later analysis. No immune exposure information besides CMV serostatus was available. Looking again later, the authors saw that most CMV-associated TCR beta chains seemed HLA-restricted.

Regarding this clone: Its antigen is not known.

The germline CDR1 and CDR2 sequences are MGHDK and SYGVNS. This CDR3 is built from 16 residues. Trimming pared 8 bases from V and 4 bases from J, leaving 23 bases between. With 60 Vbeta and 13 Jbeta primers, the PCR was carried out. Using immunoSEQ multiplex PCR, the repertoire was profiled, and TCRdb retains in-frame clones only, with some absent. The table lists some 95,000 clones, under 85% of them singletons, with 4.1% in the top ten. The material sequenced was PBMCs. This TCR was sampled from a middle-aged woman in good health and CMV-seropositive. This sequence joins TRBV25-1 and TRBJ1-2; D might be TRBD1 (5 bases). CDR3 nucleotide sequence: TGTGCCAGCCGCCCCCAGGGAGGCAGTTGGTCCTATGGCTACACCTTC. Translating gives CASRPQGGSWSYGYTF.